This is a list of T cell receptor beta chains from one sample in a study of cytomegalovirus exposure and HLA in healthy donors. The repertoire was sequenced with immunoSEQ multiplex PCR; TCRdb's copy has only in-frame clones and lacks some. The sample gives about 190,000 clones, roughly 76% of which show up once; roughly 2.1% is in the top ten. The sample taken for sequencing was PBMCs. These receptors originate from a woman younger than 45 in good health and CMV-seropositive. The CDR3 runs from the conserved cysteine through the conserved F or W. The D gene is left open where the match is weak. Rows may omit the clone size; those that give it use once, few, many or a size class.

V: TRBV5-4
length: 14
size: .
J: TRBJ1-2
D: .
DNA: TGTGCCAGCAGCTTAGAGACAGGAAAAAGTGGCTACACCTTC
CDR3: CASSLETGKSGYTF

V: TRBV5-1
length: 14
size: once
J: TRBJ2-5
D: TRBD2
DNA: TGCGCCAGCCTAAAGACTAGCGGTTCGGAGACCCAGTACTTC
CDR3: CASLKTSGSETQYF

V: TRBV9
length: 16
size: once
J: TRBJ2-7
D: TRBD1
DNA: TGTGCCAGCAGCGTAGGAGCGGACAGGGGAGCCTACGAGCAGTACTTC
CDR3: CASSVGADRGAYEQYF

V: TRBV6-6
length: 15
size: .
J: TRBJ2-3
D: .
DNA: TGTGCCAGCAGTTACCAGGCGGGCAGTTCAGATACGCAGTATTTT
CDR3: CASSYQAGSSDTQYF

V: TRBV28
length: 16
size: .
J: TRBJ1-5
D: TRBD1
DNA: TGTGCCAGCAGTTTGGCCAGGGGGCACCGGAATCAGCCCCAGCATTTT
CDR3: CASSLARGHRNQPQHF

V: TRBV6-6
length: 13
size: once
J: TRBJ2-2
D: .
DNA: TGTGCCAGCAGTCCCACGAACACCGGGGAGCTGTTTTTT
CDR3: CASSPTNTGELFF

V: TRBV5-1
length: 14
size: once
J: TRBJ2-5
D: .
DNA: TGCGCCAGCAGGGAACTAGTATCCGAGGAGACCCAGTACTTC
CDR3: CASRELVSEETQYF

V: TRBV7-2
length: 12
size: .
J: TRBJ1-1
D: .
DNA: TGTGCCAGCAGCTTGACAACTTTGGGAGCTTTCTTT
CDR3: CASSLTTLGAFF

V: TRBV2
length: 15
size: .
J: TRBJ1-6
D: .
DNA: TGTGCCAGCAACTACGGGGGGGGACTAAATTCACCCCTCCACTTT
CDR3: CASNYGGGLNSPLHF

V: TRBV9
length: 15
size: .
J: TRBJ1-5
D: .
DNA: TGTGCCAGCAGCGTTACCGGGACACAGTATCAGCCCCAGCATTTT
CDR3: CASSVTGTQYQPQHF

V: TRBV19
length: 15
size: .
J: TRBJ2-3
D: .
DNA: TGTGCCAGCACCCGGCGGGGGCCTAGCACAGATACGCAGTATTTT
CDR3: CASTRRGPSTDTQYF

V: TRBV18
length: 15
size: few
J: TRBJ2-7
D: TRBD1
DNA: TGTGCCAGCTCACTGACAGGGGCCTACCCCTACGAGCAGTACTTC
CDR3: CASSLTGAYPYEQYF

V: TRBV6-1
length: 17
size: .
J: TRBJ2-3
D: TRBD2
DNA: TGTGCCAGCAGTGACCCAGGACTAGCGGGGGGTTTAGATACGCAGTATTTT
CDR3: CASSDPGLAGGLDTQYF

V: TRBV7-2
length: 14
size: .
J: TRBJ2-5
D: .
DNA: TGTGCCAGCAGCTTATTCGTGGCGAGGGGGGGGCCAAACTTC
CDR3: CASSLFVARGGPNF

V: TRBV9
length: 17
size: .
J: TRBJ1-3
D: TRBD1
DNA: TGTGCCAGCAGCGTCGGACAGGGGGCCCGCTCTGGAAACACCATATATTTT
CDR3: CASSVGQGARSGNTIYF

V: TRBV19
length: 15
size: .
J: TRBJ1-2
D: .
DNA: TGTGCCAGTAGTATAGCAGGGAGGAGTCGTGAAGGCTACACCTTC
CDR3: CASSIAGRSREGYTF

V: TRBV11-2
length: 15
size: .
J: TRBJ2-1
D: TRBD2
DNA: TGTGCCAGCAGAAAACCCCGGACTAGCGATGGAGAGCAGTTCTTC
CDR3: CASRKPRTSDGEQFF

V: TRBV2
length: 15
size: .
J: TRBJ1-6
D: .
DNA: TGTGCCAGCAGCCTGTTTGGGGGCAATAATTCACCCCTCCACTTT
CDR3: CASSLFGGNNSPLHF

V: TRBV25-1
length: 13
size: .
J: TRBJ1-3
D: .
DNA: TGTGCCAGCAGGGGGGCACGAAGGAACACCATATATTTT
CDR3: CASRGARRNTIYF

V: TRBV18
length: 15
size: .
J: TRBJ2-7
D: TRBD1
DNA: TGTGCCAGCTCACCGAATCGGGACAGGGCCCACGAGCAGTACTTC
CDR3: CASSPNRDRAHEQYF

V: TRBV18
length: 13
size: .
J: TRBJ2-7
D: .
DNA: TGTGCCAGCTCACTATTTGGCCCCCTCGAGCAGTACTTC
CDR3: CASSLFGPLEQYF

V: TRBV7-9
length: 14
size: .
J: TRBJ1-2
D: .
DNA: TGTGCCAGCAGCTTAGACTTGTCCGCCTATGGCTACACCTTC
CDR3: CASSLDLSAYGYTF

V: TRBV11-2
length: 16
size: .
J: TRBJ2-3
D: TRBD1
DNA: TGTGCCAGCAGTCAGGGGGCGGGGACGAACACAGATACGCAGTATTTT
CDR3: CASSQGAGTNTDTQYF

V: TRBV27
length: 16
size: few
J: TRBJ2-2
D: TRBD2
DNA: TGTGCCAGCAGTCCGACTAGCGGGAGATCACCCGGGGAGCTGTTTTTT
CDR3: CASSPTSGRSPGELFF

V: TRBV29-1
length: 12
size: .
J: TRBJ1-2
D: TRBD1
DNA: TGCAGCGGGAGACAGGGGGACTATGGCTACACCTTC
CDR3: CSGRQGDYGYTF

V: TRBV7-2
length: 16
size: .
J: TRBJ2-5
D: TRBD1
DNA: TGTGCCAGCAGCTTAGCGCTAGGACAGGGTGTTGAGACCCAGTACTTC
CDR3: CASSLALGQGVETQYF

V: TRBV9
length: 15
size: .
J: TRBJ2-7
D: TRBD2
DNA: TGTGCCAGCAGCGTAGCACCAGCGGGGGCCTACGAGCAGTACTTC
CDR3: CASSVAPAGAYEQYF

V: TRBV5-6
length: 14
size: .
J: TRBJ2-3
D: TRBD2
DNA: TGTGCCGGTAGCTCTAGCGGGAGTACAGATACGCAGTATTTT
CDR3: CAGSSSGSTDTQYF

V: TRBV18
length: 13
size: .
J: TRBJ1-4
D: .
DNA: TGTGCCAGCTCAGTTTCCAGGGTGGAGAGACTGTTTTTT
CDR3: CASSVSRVERLFF

V: TRBV2
length: 15
size: once
J: TRBJ1-6
D: .
DNA: TGTGCCAGCAGTGAGTATGGCAGGGCTAATTCACCCCTCCACTTT
CDR3: CASSEYGRANSPLHF

V: TRBV5-5
length: 13
size: few
J: TRBJ2-7
D: .
DNA: TGTGCCAGCGGCAACCCGTTCCGGGACGAGCAGTACTTC
CDR3: CASGNPFRDEQYF

V: TRBV5-1
length: 15
size: .
J: TRBJ2-5
D: TRBD1
DNA: TGCGCCAGCAGCTTGGCCCGACAGGGCGGGGAGACCCAGTACTTC
CDR3: CASSLARQGGETQYF

V: TRBV7-9
length: 14
size: once
J: TRBJ1-1
D: .
DNA: TGTGCCAGCAGTCACGATCGAGTGAACACTGAAGCTTTCTTT
CDR3: CASSHDRVNTEAFF

V: TRBV2
length: 16
size: once
J: TRBJ2-1
D: TRBD2
DNA: TGTGCCAGCAGGTTGGGACTAGCGGGAGCGCGAAATGAGCAGTTCTTC
CDR3: CASRLGLAGARNEQFF

V: TRBV6-6
length: 16
size: .
J: TRBJ2-7
D: TRBD1
DNA: TGTGCCAGCAGTTACTTCGGACAGGGAAACACCTACGAGCAGTACTTC
CDR3: CASSYFGQGNTYEQYF

V: TRBV7-8
length: 16
size: .
J: TRBJ1-5
D: .
DNA: TGTGCCAGCAGCACCCAAACCGGACTTGGCAATCAGCCCCAGCATTTT
CDR3: CASSTQTGLGNQPQHF

V: TRBV6-1
length: 15
size: .
J: TRBJ2-7
D: TRBD1
DNA: TGTGCCAGCAGTACGCGACAGGGGATGGCCTACGAGCAGTACTTC
CDR3: CASSTRQGMAYEQYF